One and the same sample provided the 3 T cell receptor beta chains below, sequenced in a study of blood T cell repertoires in COVID-19 (TCRdb year 2020). Receptor libraries were prepared by the immunoSEQ multiplex PCR assay. In TCRdb, the immuneACCESS table is reduced to in-frame sequences with V and J assigned. These tables do not hold every clone; where another copy was compared, an unresolved V gene accounts for under half, and the others remain unexplained. This sample lists about 290,000 clones; around four fifths were detected once. Approximately 4.1% of the sample lies in the top ten. The sample comprised peripheral blood. These receptors all come from a woman in her forties or fifties with active or convalescent COVID-19.

The rearrangement joins TRBV10-3 to TRBJ2-3, with TRBD2 identical over 9 bases. CDR3 length: 14 residues. V lost 11 bases to trimming and J lost 3 bases; unmatched junction nucleotides: 9. The V gene's germline CDR1 is ENHRY and CDR2 SYGVKD. The CDR3 DNA sequence: TGTGCCGCGGCCAAAGCGGGAGGAACAGATACGCAGTATTTT. It is translated as CAAAKAGGTDTQYF.

This clone occurred once. This sequence joins TRBV19 and TRBJ1-4; D is perhaps TRBD1 (6 bases). The germline gives CDR1 LNHDA, CDR2 SQIVND (reference sequence). Trimming took off 4 bases at V and 0 bases at J, with 12 bases between the two ends. This CDR3 comprises 16 residues. This CDR3 is CASSKWTAATNEKLFF. In DNA, the CDR3 is TGTGCCAGTAGTAAGTGGACAGCGGCAACTAATGAAAAACTGTTTTTT.

Only one count was recorded for this clone. A much larger clone lies a single base off, so this may be a read error. The rearrangement links TRBV2 to TRBJ2-2; D not certain. Between the trimmed V and J ends, which lost 5 bases and 3 bases, there was a span of 4 bases. CDR3 size: 12 residues. The V gene's germline CDR1 is SNHLY and CDR2 FYNNEI. The CDR3 sequence is CASSTDTGELFF. The CDR3 DNA reads as TGTGCCAGCAGTACAGACACCGGGGAGCTGTTTTTT.